The 25 T cell receptor beta chains reported below all come from one sample, sequenced in a study of T cell responses to AZD1222 COVID-19 vaccine. TCRdb's table, derived via immunoSEQ multiplex PCR, lists solely in-frame clones and lacks some. The sample lists 130,000 to 150,000 clones; approximately 90% were seen once. Sequenced material: peripheral blood, taken on day 0 of AZD1222 vaccination. These receptors were collected from an adult in good health.

The chain joins TRBV3-1 (or the pseudogene TRBV3-2) to TRBJ2-7; 13 bases align to TRBD2. Germline trimming cut 1 base from V and 3 bases from J; bases unmatched to any gene: 0. Germline V CDR1 and CDR2: LGHDT, YNNKEL (reference sequence). The CDR3 has 15 residues. The CDR3 nucleotides read TGTGCCAGCAGCCAAGGGACTAGCGGGGGCTACGAGCAGTACTTC. This gives the protein CASSQGTSGGYEQYF.

The CDR3 region is CATSGSNNEQFF. Here the CDR3 DNA reads TGTGCCACCAGTGGTTCGAACAATGAGCAGTTCTTC. The rearrangement uses TRBV24-1 and TRBJ2-1; D call uncertain. The germline CDR1 and CDR2 sequences are KGHDR and SFDVKD. V was trimmed by 5 bases and J by 5 bases, leaving 6 bases between them. This CDR3 region has 12 residues.

The chain uses TRBV29-1 and TRBJ1-6, with D possibly matching TRBD1 (5 bases). The CDR3 has 22 residues. In germline, CDR1 is SQVTM, CDR2 ANQGSEA. V was pared by 0 bases and J by 0 bases, with 27 bases between. CDR3 region: CSVEDDPGRRNSLSSYNSPLHF. The CDR3 region has the DNA TGCAGCGTTGAAGATGATCCGGGACGAAGAAATTCCCTAAGCTCCTATAATTCACCCCTCCACTTT.

This clone was detected only once. This chain connects TRBV4-2 to TRBJ2-7, with 7 positions matching TRBD2. Germline CDR1 and CDR2: LGHNA and YNFKEQ. Trimming cost V 4 bases and J 5 bases; bases outside gene matches: 11. The CDR3 has 15 amino acids. The CDR3 protein is CASSRRLALLDEQYF. The CDR3 region has the DNA TGTGCCAGCAGCCGTCGACTAGCCCTGTTAGACGAGCAGTACTTC.

The chain uses TRBV7-9 and TRBJ2-1, with TRBD2 as a possible D gene (6 bases). V shed 5 bases and J shed 4 bases, with 18 bases lying between them. Germline assignment: CDR1 SEHNR and CDR2 FQNEAQ (reference sequence). The CDR3 runs 16 residues. CDR3 nucleotides: TGTGCCAGCAGCCCACGGGGCCAGGGAGGTTACAATGAGCAGTTCTTC. Its protein product is CASSPRGQGGYNEQFF. The whole variable domain, remainder taken from reference TRBV7-9 and TRBJ2-1, is DTGVSQNPRHKITKRGQNVTFRCDPISEHNRLYWYRQTLGQGPEFLTYFQNEAQLEKSRLLSDRFSAERPKGSFSTLEIQRTEQGDSAMYLCASSPRGQGGYNEQFFGPGTRLTVL.

The V and J genes are TRBV6-5 and TRBJ2-7; D unclear. The V gene lost 0 bases and the J gene lost 2 bases, with 8 bases spanning the gap. The CDR3 has 14 residues. Germline values: CDR1 MNHEY, CDR2 SVGAGI. This CDR3 reads CASSYSGSAYEQYF. The CDR3 nucleotides read TGTGCCAGCAGTTACTCTGGATCAGCCTACGAGCAGTACTTC.

The chain employs TRBV5-5 and TRBJ2-1; D uncertain. CDR3 length equals 15 residues. Trimming pared 4 bases from V and 13 bases from J, leaving 24 bases between. The germline V gene has CDR1 SGHKS and CDR2 YYEKEE (reference sequence). As DNA, the CDR3 is TGTGCCAGCAGCCTCAGGATGGAAATAAGTACTTTTCAGTTCTTC. This codes for CASSLRMEISTFQFF.

The genes are TRBV7-6 and TRBJ1-1; no clear D. Germline V gene data show CDR1 as SGHVS and CDR2 as FNYEAQ. The V end was cut by 1 base, the J end by 0 bases, with 9 bases between. CDR3 length: 15 amino acids. CDR3 coding DNA: TGTGCCAGCAGCTTAGTGGGGAGTCTGAACACTGAAGCTTTCTTT. Residues: CASSLVGSLNTEAFF.

The chain recombines TRBV30 with TRBJ1-5, with D maybe TRBD1 (5 bases). From germline, CDR1 is GTSNPN and CDR2 SVGIG (reference sequence). CDR3 length equals 14 residues. V was shortened by 0 bases and J by 4 bases, with 10 bases between the two germline ends. The CDR3 nucleotides read TGTGCCTGGAGTGTACTAGGGGATAATCAGCCCCAGCATTTT. The encoded protein is CAWSVLGDNQPQHF.

This chain joins TRBV7-2 and TRBJ1-6; TRBD1 is a possible D gene (5 bases). The V and J ends lost 5 bases and 6 bases respectively, with 26 bases between them. CDR3 length equals 19 residues. Germline V gives CDR1 SGHTA, CDR2 FQGNSA. CDR3 residues: CASSVLNPRAPGGNSPLHF. The CDR3 nucleotides are TGTGCCAGCAGCGTACTCAACCCACGGGCGCCCGGGGGTAATTCACCCCTCCACTTT.

This chain links TRBV19 with TRBJ1-6; TRBD1 agrees at 7 bases. The CDR3 totals 16 residues. Germline loops: CDR1 LNHDA, CDR2 SQIVND (reference sequence). V lost 3 bases, J lost 6 bases, and 8 bases stayed unmatched. CDR3 DNA sequence: TGTGCCAGTAGTATTACTGGGGACAGACTTAATTCACCCCTCCACTTT. It specifies CASSITGDRLNSPLHF.

The rearrangement joins TRBV6-5 to TRBJ2-7; either TRBD1 or TRBD2 may fit D (5 bases each). The germline V and J ends were trimmed by 8 bases and 3 bases, with 11 bases remaining between them. The CDR3 has 12 residues. Germline values: CDR1 MNHEY, CDR2 SVGAGI. The CDR3 sequence: CASSGPYYEQYF. The CDR3, as DNA: TGTGCCAGCTCGGGACCCTACTACGAGCAGTACTTC.

The rearrangement joins TRBV2 to TRBJ1-2; 8 bases agree with TRBD1. V trimming: 7 bases; J trimming: 2 bases; junction bases outside the gene matches: 3. The CDR3 covers 13 residues. CDR1 is SNHLY and CDR2 is FYNNEI in the germline V gene. CDR3 residues: CASTGQGNYGYTF. In DNA form, the CDR3 reads TGTGCCAGCACCGGACAGGGCAACTATGGCTACACCTTC.

This chain links TRBV19 with TRBJ1-2, with a weak D call TRBD1 (6 bases). The CDR3 sequence is 13 residues long. CDR1 LNHDA and CDR2 SQIVND come from the germline V gene (reference sequence). The V and J ends lost 4 bases and 2 bases respectively, with 8 bases between them. The CDR3 DNA sequence: TGTGCCAGTAGTACCACAGGGAACTATGGCTACACCTTC. Translation: CASSTTGNYGYTF. The entire variable domain, with the rest obtained from reference TRBV19 and TRBJ1-2, is as follows: DGGITQSPKYLFRKEGQNVTLSCEQNLNHDAMYWYRQDPGQGLRLIYYSQIVNDFQKGDIAEGYSVSREKKESFPLTVTSAQKNPTAFYLCASSTTGNYGYTFGSGTRLTVV.

The chain couples TRBV29-1 to TRBJ2-3; 9 nucleotides line up with TRBD2. Losses at the gene ends were 1 base for V and 1 base for J; bases not matched to a gene: 6. The CDR3 totals 16 residues. The germline V gene encodes CDR1 SQVTM and CDR2 ANQGSEA. In DNA form, the CDR3 reads TGCAGCGTTGAAGGCGTGGAGCGGGGGGGCACAGATACGCAGTATTTT. It yields the protein CSVEGVERGGTDTQYF.

This chain uses TRBV29-1 with TRBJ2-5; a possible D gene is TRBD2 (6 bases). The germline CDR1 and CDR2 sequences are SQVTM and ANQGSEA. The CDR3 runs 12 residues. Trimming stripped 8 bases from V and 5 bases from J, with 15 bases between. The CDR3 bases are TGCAGCTCTGGGGGGTTTGCGGAGACCCAGTACTTC. Translation: CSSGGFAETQYF.

The genes are TRBV5-1 and TRBJ2-4, with D tentatively TRBD1 (6 bases). V was pared by 0 bases and J by 0 bases, with 16 bases between. The CDR3 sequence is 18 residues long. Germline-derived CDR1 and CDR2 are SGHRS and YFSETQ. The CDR3 protein is CASSLGLRTDLAKNIQYF. The CDR3, as DNA: TGCGCCAGCAGCTTGGGCCTTAGGACAGACCTAGCCAAAAACATTCAGTACTTC.

The chain couples TRBV5-1 to TRBJ1-2; no clear D gene. This CDR3 has 15 residues. Trimming pared 4 bases from V and 4 bases from J, leaving 17 bases between. Germline V gene lookup returns CDR1 SGHRS and CDR2 YFSETQ. The CDR3 region is CASSPDSGLRYGYTF. The CDR3 DNA follows: TGCGCCAGCAGCCCCGACTCTGGGTTGCGCTATGGCTACACCTTC.

The chain couples TRBV15 to TRBJ1-4, with TRBD1 identical over 7 bases. This CDR3 is 14 amino acids long. Per germline, CDR1 LNHNV and CDR2 YYDKDF (reference sequence). V lost 4 bases and J lost 8; bases outside the gene matches: 7. The CDR3 DNA reads as TGTGCCACCAGCAATGGGGACAGTGGGGAAAAACTGTTTTTT. Protein sequence: CATSNGDSGEKLFF. Full variable domain (missing parts from reference TRBV15 and TRBJ1-4): DAMVIQNPRYQVTQFGKPVTLSCSQTLNHNVMYWYQQKSSQAPKLLFHYYDKDFNNEADTPDNFQSRRPNTSFCFLDIRSPGLGDTAMYLCATSNGDSGEKLFFGSGTQLSVL.

This clone was detected many times. The chain employs TRBV5-1 and TRBJ1-5; D is perhaps TRBD1 (5 bases). The germline V gene has CDR1 SGHRS and CDR2 YFSETQ. This CDR3 has 21 residues. Trimming took off 3 bases at V and 0 bases at J, with 28 bases between the two ends. CDR3 DNA sequence: TGCGCCAGCAGCTCAGAGCGCCCAGGGCTTGCAGGACGGATTAGCAATCAGCCCCAGCATTTT. Amino acid sequence: CASSSERPGLAGRISNQPQHF.

The table lists this clone with a count of one. The V gene is TRBV6-2 or TRBV6-3, the J gene TRBJ2-5, with D unclear. Trimming cost V 2 bases and J 0 bases, with 7 bases left between them. This CDR3 is 14 amino acids long. Germline V gene data show CDR1 as MNHEY and CDR2 as SVGEGT. CDR3 residues: CASSYPQHQETQYF. The CDR3 coding sequence is TGTGCCAGCAGTTACCCCCAGCACCAAGAGACCCAGTACTTC.

This clone came up once. The chain links TRBV9 to TRBJ2-5; D possibly corresponds to TRBD2 (6 bases). Germline V gives CDR1 SGDLS, CDR2 YYNGEE. The CDR3 sequence is 15 residues long. The V and J ends lost 0 bases and 1 base respectively, with 10 bases between them. CDR3 coding DNA: TGTGCCAGCAGCGTAGGGGGGACTGGCCAAGAGACCCAGTACTTC. Protein sequence: CASSVGGTGQETQYF.

This sequence joins TRBV5-8 and TRBJ2-4, with TRBD1 as a possible D gene (5 bases). The germline V and J ends were trimmed by 2 bases and 8 bases, with 17 bases remaining between them. This CDR3 region has 15 residues. Germline V gene sequence: CDR1 SGHTS, CDR2 YDEGEE. In DNA form, the CDR3 reads TGTGCCAGCAGCTTAAGTGGCCGGCAGGGTGACATTCAGTACTTC. It translates to CASSLSGRQGDIQYF.

The chain carries TRBV2 and TRBJ1-1, with D hard to call. From germline, CDR1 is SNHLY and CDR2 FYNNEI. This CDR3 spans 13 amino acids. Trimming left V 10 bases short and J 1 base short, with 13 bases between. The CDR3: CATPAASNTEAFF. In nucleotides, the CDR3 is TGTGCCACACCGGCAGCCTCGAACACTGAAGCTTTCTTT. Combining the CDR3 with reference TRBV2 and TRBJ1-1 gives the whole variable domain EPEVTQTPSHQVTQMGQEVILRCVPISNHLYFYWYRQILGQKVEFLVSFYNNEISEKSEIFDDQFSVERPDGSNFTLKIRSTKLEDSAMYFCATPAASNTEAFFGQGTRLTVV.

This chain's CDR3 is CASGRAGALGYTF. The DNA for the CDR3 is TGTGCCAGCGGACGAGCAGGGGCACTTGGCTACACCTTC. The chain joins TRBV7-2 to TRBJ1-2, with a tentative D call TRBD1 (6 bases). CDR1 is SGHTA and CDR2 is FQGNSA in the germline V gene. Trimming shortened V by 8 bases and J by 7 bases, and 17 bases separated the two germline ends. This CDR3 has 13 amino acids.